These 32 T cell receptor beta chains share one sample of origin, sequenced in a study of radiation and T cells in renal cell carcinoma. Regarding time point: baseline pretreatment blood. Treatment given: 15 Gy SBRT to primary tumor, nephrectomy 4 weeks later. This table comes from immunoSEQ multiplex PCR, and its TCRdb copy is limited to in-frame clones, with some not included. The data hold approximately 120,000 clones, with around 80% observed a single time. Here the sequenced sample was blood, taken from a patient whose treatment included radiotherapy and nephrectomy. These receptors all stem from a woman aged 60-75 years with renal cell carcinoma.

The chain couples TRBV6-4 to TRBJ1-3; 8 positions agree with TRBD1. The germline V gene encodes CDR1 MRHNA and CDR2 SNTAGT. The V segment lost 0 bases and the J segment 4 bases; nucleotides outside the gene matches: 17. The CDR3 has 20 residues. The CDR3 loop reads CASSDSQSADRDGMGNTIYF. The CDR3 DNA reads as TGTGCCAGCAGTGACTCGCAATCGGCGGACAGGGACGGTATGGGAAACACCATATATTTT.

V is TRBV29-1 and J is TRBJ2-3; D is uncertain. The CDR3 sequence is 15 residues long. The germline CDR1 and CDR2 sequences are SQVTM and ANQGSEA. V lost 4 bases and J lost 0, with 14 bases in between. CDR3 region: CSVVGSSTSTDTQYF. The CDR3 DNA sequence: TGCAGCGTTGTGGGCAGTTCCACTAGCACAGATACGCAGTATTTT.

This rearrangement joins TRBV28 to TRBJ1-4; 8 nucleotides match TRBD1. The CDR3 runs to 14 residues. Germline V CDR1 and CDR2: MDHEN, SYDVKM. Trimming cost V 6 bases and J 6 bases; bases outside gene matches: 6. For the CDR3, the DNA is TGTGCCAGCAGCCGCTCGGACAGGGATGAAAAACTGTTTTTT. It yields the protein CASSRSDRDEKLFF. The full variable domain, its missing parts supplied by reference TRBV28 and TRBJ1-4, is DVKVTQSSRYLVKRTGEKVFLECVQDMDHENMFWYRQDPGLGLRLIYFSYDVKMKEKGDIPEGYSVSREKKERFSLILESASTNQTSMYLCASSRSDRDEKLFFGSGTQLSVL.

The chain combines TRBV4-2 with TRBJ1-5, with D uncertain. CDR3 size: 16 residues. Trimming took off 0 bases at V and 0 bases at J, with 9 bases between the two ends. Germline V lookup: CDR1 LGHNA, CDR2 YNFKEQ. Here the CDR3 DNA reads TGTGCCAGCAGCCAAGATCTGCGGGGTAGCAATCAGCCCCAGCATTTT. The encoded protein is CASSQDLRGSNQPQHF.

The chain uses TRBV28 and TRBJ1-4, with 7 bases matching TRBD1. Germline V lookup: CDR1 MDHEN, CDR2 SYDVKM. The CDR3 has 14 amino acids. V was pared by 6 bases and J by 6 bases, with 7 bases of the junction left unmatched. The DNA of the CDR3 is TGTGCCAGCAGCCCCACAGGGGTCGATGAAAAACTGTTTTTT. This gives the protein CASSPTGVDEKLFF.

The CDR3 loop reads CASSPDIYNEQFF. CDR3 bases: TGCGCCAGCAGCCCGGATATCTACAATGAGCAGTTCTTC. The chain joins TRBV5-1 to TRBJ2-1; D unresolved. The germline V gene has CDR1 SGHRS and CDR2 YFSETQ. The CDR3 covers 13 residues. Trimming took 4 bases from V and 3 from J, leaving 8 bases between them.

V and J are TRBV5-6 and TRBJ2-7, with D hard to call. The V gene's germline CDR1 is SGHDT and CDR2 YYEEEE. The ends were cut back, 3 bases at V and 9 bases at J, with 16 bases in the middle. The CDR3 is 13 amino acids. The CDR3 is CASSSDSRLGQYF. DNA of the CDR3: TGTGCCAGCAGCTCCGACTCTCGCCTGGGGCAGTACTTC.

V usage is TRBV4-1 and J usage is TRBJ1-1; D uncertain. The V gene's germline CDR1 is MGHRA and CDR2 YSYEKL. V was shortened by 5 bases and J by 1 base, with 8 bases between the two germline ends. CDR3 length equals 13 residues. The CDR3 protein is CASSSRANTEAFF. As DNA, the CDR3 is TGCGCCAGCAGCTCCCGGGCGAACACTGAAGCTTTCTTT.

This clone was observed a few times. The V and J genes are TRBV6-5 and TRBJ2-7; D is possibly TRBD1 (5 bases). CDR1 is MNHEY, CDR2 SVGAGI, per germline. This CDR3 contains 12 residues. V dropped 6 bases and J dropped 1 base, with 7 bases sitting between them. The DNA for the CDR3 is TGTGCCAGCAGGGACACTTCCTACGAGCAGTACTTC. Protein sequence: CASRDTSYEQYF.

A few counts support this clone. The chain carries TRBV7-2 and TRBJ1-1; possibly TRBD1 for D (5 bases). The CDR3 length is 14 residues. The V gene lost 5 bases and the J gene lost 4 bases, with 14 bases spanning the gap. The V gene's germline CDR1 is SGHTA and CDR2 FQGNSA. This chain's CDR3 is CASSRVPGTTEAFF. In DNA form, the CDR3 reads TGTGCCAGCAGCCGAGTCCCGGGGACCACTGAAGCTTTCTTT.

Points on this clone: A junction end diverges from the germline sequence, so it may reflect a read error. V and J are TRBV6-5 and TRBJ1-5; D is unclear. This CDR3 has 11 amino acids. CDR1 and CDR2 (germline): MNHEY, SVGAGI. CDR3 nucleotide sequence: TGTGCCAGCGGTTACAATCAGCCCCAGCATTTT. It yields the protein CASGYNQPQHF.

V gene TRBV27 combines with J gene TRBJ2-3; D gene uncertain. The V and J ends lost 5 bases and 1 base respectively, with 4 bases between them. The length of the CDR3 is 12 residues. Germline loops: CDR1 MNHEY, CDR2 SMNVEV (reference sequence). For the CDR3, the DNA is TGTGCCAGCAGTCCTCGCACAGATACGCAGTATTTT. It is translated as CASSPRTDTQYF.

The CDR3 here is CASSAGTVSSTDTQYF. For the CDR3, the DNA is TGTGCCAGCAGCGCTGGGACAGTCTCTAGCACAGATACGCAGTATTTT. J is TRBJ2-3 and V is TRBV5-4, with 7 bases that match TRBD1. Germline assignment: CDR1 SGHNT and CDR2 YYREEE (reference sequence). V trimming: 4 bases; J trimming: 0 bases; junction bases outside the gene matches: 8. The CDR3 spans 16 residues.

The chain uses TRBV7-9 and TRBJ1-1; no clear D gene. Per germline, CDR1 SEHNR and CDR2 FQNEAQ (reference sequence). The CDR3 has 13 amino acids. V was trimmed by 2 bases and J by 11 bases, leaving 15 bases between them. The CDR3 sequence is CASSLSAGFGAFF. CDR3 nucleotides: TGTGCCAGCAGCTTATCGGCGGGCTTTGGGGCTTTCTTT.

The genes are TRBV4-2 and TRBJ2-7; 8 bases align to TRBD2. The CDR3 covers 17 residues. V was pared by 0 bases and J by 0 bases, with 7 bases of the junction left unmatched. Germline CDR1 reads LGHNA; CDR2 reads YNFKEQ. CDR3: CASSQDCLAGLSYEQYF. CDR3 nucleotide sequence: TGTGCCAGCAGCCAAGATTGTCTAGCGGGCCTCTCCTACGAGCAGTACTTC.

CDR3 region: CASSRMNTEAFF. For the CDR3, the DNA is TGTGCCAGTAGCCGGATGAACACTGAAGCTTTCTTT. The chain employs TRBV19 and TRBJ1-1; D unclear. The germline gives CDR1 LNHDA, CDR2 SQIVND (reference sequence). V lost 6 bases to trimming and J lost 0 bases, with 5 bases between them. The length of the CDR3 is 12 residues.

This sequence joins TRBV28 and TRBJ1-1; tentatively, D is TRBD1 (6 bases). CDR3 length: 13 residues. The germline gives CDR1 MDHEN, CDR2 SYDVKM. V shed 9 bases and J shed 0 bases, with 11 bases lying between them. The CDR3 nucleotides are TGTGCCAGTTGGGACACCATGAACACTGAAGCTTTCTTT. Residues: CASWDTMNTEAFF.

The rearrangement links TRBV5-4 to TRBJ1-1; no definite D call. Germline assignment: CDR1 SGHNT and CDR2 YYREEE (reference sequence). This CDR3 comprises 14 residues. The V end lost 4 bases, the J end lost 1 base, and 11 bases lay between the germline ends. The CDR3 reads CASSVRHSNTEAFF. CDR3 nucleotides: TGTGCCAGCAGCGTCAGACACTCGAACACTGAAGCTTTCTTT.

The CDR3 DNA reads as TGTGCCAGTAGAAGTGGCCAGGGAAATGCTGGAAACACCATATATTTT. Encoded protein: CASRSGQGNAGNTIYF. J is TRBJ1-3 and V is TRBV19; D possibly corresponds to TRBD1 (5 bases). V lost 6 bases and J 2 bases, leaving 17 bases between the germline ends. Germline V gene lookup returns CDR1 LNHDA and CDR2 SQIVND (reference sequence). The CDR3 runs 16 residues. Full variable domain (missing parts from reference TRBV19 and TRBJ1-3): DGGITQSPKYLFRKEGQNVTLSCEQNLNHDAMYWYRQDPGQGLRLIYYSQIVNDFQKGDIAEGYSVSREKKESFPLTVTSAQKNPTAFYLCASRSGQGNAGNTIYFGEGSWLTVV.

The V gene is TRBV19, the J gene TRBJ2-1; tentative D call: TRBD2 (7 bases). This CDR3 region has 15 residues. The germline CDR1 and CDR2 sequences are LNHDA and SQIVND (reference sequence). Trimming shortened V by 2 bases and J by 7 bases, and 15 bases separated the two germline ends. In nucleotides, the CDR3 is TGTGCCAGTAGTATAACGGGGGGCGGGTTAAATGAGCAGTTCTTC. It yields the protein CASSITGGGLNEQFF.

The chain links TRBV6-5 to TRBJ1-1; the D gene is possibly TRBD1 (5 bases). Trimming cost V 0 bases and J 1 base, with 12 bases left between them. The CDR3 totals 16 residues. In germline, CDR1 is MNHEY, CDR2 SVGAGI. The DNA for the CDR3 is TGTGCCAGCAGTTACTCCCCCCGGGGCACGAACACTGAAGCTTTCTTT. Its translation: CASSYSPRGTNTEAFF.

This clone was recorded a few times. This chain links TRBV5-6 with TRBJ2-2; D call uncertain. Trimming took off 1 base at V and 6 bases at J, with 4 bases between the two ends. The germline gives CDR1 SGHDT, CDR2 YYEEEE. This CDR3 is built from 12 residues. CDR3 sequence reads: CASSLLAGELFF. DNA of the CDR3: TGTGCCAGCAGCTTGCTGGCCGGGGAGCTGTTTTTT.

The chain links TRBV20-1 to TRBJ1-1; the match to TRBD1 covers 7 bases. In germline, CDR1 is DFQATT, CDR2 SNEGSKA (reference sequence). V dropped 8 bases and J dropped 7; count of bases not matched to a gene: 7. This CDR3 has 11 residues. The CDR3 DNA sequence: TGCAGTTTTCCCGGGACAGTTGAAGCTTTCTTT. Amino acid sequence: CSFPGTVEAFF.

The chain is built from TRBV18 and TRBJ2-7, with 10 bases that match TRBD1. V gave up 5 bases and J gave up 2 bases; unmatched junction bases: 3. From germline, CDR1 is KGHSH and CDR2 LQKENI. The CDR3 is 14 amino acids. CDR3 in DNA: TGTGCCAGCTCATCCGGGACAGGGGCCTACGAGCAGTACTTC. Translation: CASSSGTGAYEQYF.

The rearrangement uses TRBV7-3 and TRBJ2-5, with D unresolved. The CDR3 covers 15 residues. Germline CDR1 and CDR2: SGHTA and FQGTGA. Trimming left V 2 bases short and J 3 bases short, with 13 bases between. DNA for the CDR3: TGTGCCAGCAGCTTATTCCCAGCCTGGGAAGAGACCCAGTACTTC. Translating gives CASSLFPAWEETQYF.

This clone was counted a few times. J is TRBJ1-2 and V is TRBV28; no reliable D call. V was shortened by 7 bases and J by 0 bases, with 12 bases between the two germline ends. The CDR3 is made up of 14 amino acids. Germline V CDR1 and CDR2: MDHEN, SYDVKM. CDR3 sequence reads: CASTPTGPNYGYTF. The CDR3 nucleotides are TGTGCCAGCACCCCGACGGGCCCTAACTATGGCTACACCTTC.

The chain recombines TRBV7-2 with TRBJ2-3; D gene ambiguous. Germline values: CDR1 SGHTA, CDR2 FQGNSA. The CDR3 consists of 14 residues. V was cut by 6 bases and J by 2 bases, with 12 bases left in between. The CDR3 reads CASRKGLHTDTQYF. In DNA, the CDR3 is TGTGCCAGCAGAAAAGGATTACACACAGATACGCAGTATTTT.

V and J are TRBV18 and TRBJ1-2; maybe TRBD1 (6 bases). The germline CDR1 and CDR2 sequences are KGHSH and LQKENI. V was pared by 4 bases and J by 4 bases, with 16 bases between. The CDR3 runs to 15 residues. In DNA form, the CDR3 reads TGTGCCAGCTCACAAAACTCAGGGGAGGTCTATGGCTACACCTTC. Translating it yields CASSQNSGEVYGYTF. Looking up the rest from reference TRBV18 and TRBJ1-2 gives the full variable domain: NAGVMQNPRHLVRRRGQEARLRCSPMKGHSHVYWYRQLPEEGLKFMVYLQKENIIDESGMPKERFSAEFPKEGPSILRIQQVVRGDSAAYFCASSQNSGEVYGYTFGSGTRLTVV.

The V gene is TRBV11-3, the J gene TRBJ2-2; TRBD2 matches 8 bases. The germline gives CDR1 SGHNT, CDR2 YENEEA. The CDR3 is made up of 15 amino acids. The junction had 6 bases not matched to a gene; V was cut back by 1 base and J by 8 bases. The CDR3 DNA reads TGTGCCAGCAGCTTAGTAGCGGGGTATGAAGGGGAGCTGTTTTTT. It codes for CASSLVAGYEGELFF.

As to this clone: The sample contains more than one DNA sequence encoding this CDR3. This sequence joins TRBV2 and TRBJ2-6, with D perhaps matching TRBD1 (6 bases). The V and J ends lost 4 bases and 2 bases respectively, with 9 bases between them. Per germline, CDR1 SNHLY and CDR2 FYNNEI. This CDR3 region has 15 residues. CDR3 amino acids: CASSVEGAGANVLTF. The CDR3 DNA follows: TGTGCCAGCAGTGTCGAGGGGGCTGGGGCCAACGTCCTGACTTTC.

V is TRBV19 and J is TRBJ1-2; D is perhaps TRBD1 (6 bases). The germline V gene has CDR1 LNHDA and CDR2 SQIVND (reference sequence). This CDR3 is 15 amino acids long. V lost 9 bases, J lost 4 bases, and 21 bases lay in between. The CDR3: CASRDIFNHRYGYTF. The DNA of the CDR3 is TGTGCCAGCAGGGACATCTTCAACCACCGCTATGGCTACACCTTC.

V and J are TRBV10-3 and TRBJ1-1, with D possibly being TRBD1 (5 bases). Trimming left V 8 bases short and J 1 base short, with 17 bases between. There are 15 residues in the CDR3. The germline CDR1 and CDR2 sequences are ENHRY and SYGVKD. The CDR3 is CAIGTSQDSNTEAFF. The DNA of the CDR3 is TGTGCCATCGGCACCTCACAGGACTCGAACACTGAAGCTTTCTTT.